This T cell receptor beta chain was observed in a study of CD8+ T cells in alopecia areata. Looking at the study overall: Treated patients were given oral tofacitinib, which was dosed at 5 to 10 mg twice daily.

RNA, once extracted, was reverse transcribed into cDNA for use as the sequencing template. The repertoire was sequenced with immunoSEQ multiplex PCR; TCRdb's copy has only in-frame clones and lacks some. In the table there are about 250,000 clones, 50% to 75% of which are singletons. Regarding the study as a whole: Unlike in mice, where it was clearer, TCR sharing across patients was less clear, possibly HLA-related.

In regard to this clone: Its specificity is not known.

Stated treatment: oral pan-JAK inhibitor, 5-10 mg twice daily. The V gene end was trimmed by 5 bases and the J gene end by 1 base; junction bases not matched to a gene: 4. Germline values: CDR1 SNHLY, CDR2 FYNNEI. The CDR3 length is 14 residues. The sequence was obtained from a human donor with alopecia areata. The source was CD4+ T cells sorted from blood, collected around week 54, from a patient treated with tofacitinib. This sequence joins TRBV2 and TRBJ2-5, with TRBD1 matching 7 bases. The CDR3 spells CASSPWTGQETQYF. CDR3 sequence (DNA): TGTGCCAGCAGTCCGTGGACAGGCCAAGAGACCCAGTACTTC. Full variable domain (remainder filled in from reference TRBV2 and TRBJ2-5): EPEVTQTPSHQVTQMGQEVILRCVPISNHLYFYWYRQILGQKVEFLVSFYNNEISEKSEIFDDQFSVERPDGSNFTLKIRSTKLEDSAMYFCASSPWTGQETQYFGPGTRLLVL.